This T cell receptor (beta chain) comes out of a study of cytomegalovirus exposure and HLA in healthy donors. Broader study findings: Sequencing likely produced, as an artifact, a cluster of highly shared sequence variants.

The length of the CDR3 is 13 residues. The germline V gene encodes CDR1 MDHEN and CDR2 SYDVKM. The V and J ends lost 6 bases and 0 bases respectively, with 8 bases between them. With respect to this clone: Antigen: not known.

Primers: 60 Vbeta forward and 13 Jbeta reverse. Using immunoSEQ multiplex PCR, the repertoire was profiled, and TCRdb retains in-frame clones only, with some absent. The top ten clones hold 3% to 3.5% of a sample with about 140,000 clones, about 82% of them seen once. The rearrangement joins TRBV28 to TRBJ1-1; no clear D gene. The clonotype originates from a male donor in good health and CMV-seronegative. Sequencing was carried out using PBMCs. The CDR3 loop is CASRLSMNTEAFF. CDR3 in DNA: TGTGCCAGCAGGCTCAGTATGAACACTGAAGCTTTCTTT.